The rows below give T cell receptor beta chains drawn from one sample of a study of tumor-infiltrating lymphocytes in primary liver carcinoma. TCRdb fed the multiplex PCR reads into MiXCR, producing one record per CDR3 protein. The sample includes 90,000 to 100,000 distinct CDR3 sequences, 69% of them seen just once. The sequencing input was liver tumor tissue from sampling region 5. The receptors originated from a woman aged 55-70 years with primary liver carcinoma and hepatitis B virus infection. Both conserved end residues are part of each CDR3. The D gene is left open where the match is weak. The size entry is marked missing in some rows and otherwise reads once, few, many or a size class.

.,TRBJ1-1,TRBV20-1,.,CSGFKGDMNTEAFF,TGCAGTGGGTTTAAGGGGGACATGAACACTGAAGCTTTCTTT
.,TRBJ2-1,TRBV6-1,.,CARSGDLHNGQFF,TGTGCCAGGAGTGGGGACCTCCACAATGGGCAGTTCTTC
.,TRBJ1-1,TRBV6-4,many,CASSREGSTEAFF,TGTGCCAGCAGTCGTGAGGGGAGCACTGAAGCTTTCTTT
.,TRBJ2-3,TRBV5-4,.,CASSTPAIVTQYF,TGTGCCAGCAGCACCCCGGCCATCGTTACGCAGTATTTT
.,TRBJ2-7,TRBV6-5,.,CVSRRRDLEQYF,TGTGTCAGCAGACGGCGGGACCTCGAGCAGTACTTC
.,TRBJ2-5,TRBV6-5,many,CASSLWTAKETQYF,TGTGCCAGCAGCCTTTGGACAGCCAAAGAGACCCAGTACTTC
.,TRBJ1-1,TRBV4-2,.,CASSQEPGVGNTEAFF,TGTGCTAGCAGCCAAGAGCCCGGAGTGGGGAACACTGAAGCTTTCTTT
.,TRBJ2-7,TRBV7-9,many,CASSDLLGVAYEQYF,TGTGCCAGCAGCGATTTGTTGGGAGTGGCCTACGAGCAGTACTTC
.,TRBJ2-7,TRBV11-2,.,CTSSPPGAATLYEQYF,TGTACCAGCAGTCCGCCGGGAGCGGCGACCCTCTACGAGCAATACTTC
.,TRBJ2-6,TRBV4-1,.,CASSQEPQGFGPNVPTF,TGCGCCAGCAGCCAAGAGCCACAAGGCTTTGGGCCCAACGTCCCGACTTTC
.,TRBJ1-4,TRBV6-6,.,CASSVRGEKLVF,TGTGCCAGCAGCGTTCGGGGGGAAAAACTGGTTTTT
.,TRBJ1-2,TRBV19,.,CASSMRSYGYTF,TGTGCCAGTTCCATGCGGAGCTATGGCTACACCTTC
.,TRBJ1-1,TRBV29-1,.,CSVRHLNTEAFF,TGCAGCGTTAGACACCTGAACACTGAGGCTTTCTTT
TRBD1,TRBJ1-1,TRBV12-3/TRBV12-4,.,CASDPRTGTEAFF,TGTGCCAGCGATCCCCGGACAGGGACTGAAGCTTTCTTT
.,TRBJ2-7,TRBV6-2/TRBV6-3,.,CASSTPRREIYEQYF,TGTGCCAGCAGTACCCCGCGACGGGAGATCTACGAGCAGTACTTC
.,TRBJ2-2,TRBV20-1,few,CSAWDTGELFF,TGCAGTGCTTGGGACACCGGGGAGCTGTTTTTT
.,TRBJ2-5,TRBV11-2,.,CASSLNIRDCEYF,TGTGCCAGCAGCTTAAATATCAGGGACTGCGAATACTTC
.,TRBJ1-1,TRBV6-5,.,CASSTQGRQSTEAFF,TGTGCCAGCAGTACCCAGGGACGGCAGAGCACTGAAGCTTTCTTT
.,TRBJ2-3,TRBV11-2,medium-sized,CASSLDRETDTQYF,TGTGCCAGCAGCTTAGATCGAGAGACAGATACGCAGTATTTT
TRBD1,TRBJ1-1,TRBV19,.,CASSPTNRGHTEAFF,TGTGCCAGTAGTCCCACCAACAGGGGTCACACTGAAGCTTTCTTT
.,TRBJ2-2,TRBV11-2,.,CASSLKWVGGELFF,TGTGCCAGCAGCTTAAAGTGGGTTGGCGGGGAGCTCTTTTTT
.,TRBJ2-4,TRBV7-3,once,CASSSGGQAKTIQYF,TGTGCCAGCAGTTCTGGGGGGCAGGCTAAAACCATTCAGTACTTC
TRBD1,TRBJ1-5,TRBV25-1,few,CASRRTGVNQPQHF,TGTGCCAGCAGGAGGACAGGGGTGAATCAGCCCCAGCATTTT
TRBD1,TRBJ2-5,TRBV12-3/TRBV12-4,.,CASRLGTGLKETQYF,TGTGCAAGCAGGCTCGGGACAGGGCTGAAGGAGACACAGTACTTC
.,TRBJ2-1,TRBV28,.,CASSLHQEANNNEQFF,TGTGCCAGCAGTTTACACCAGGAGGCTAACAATAATGAGCAGTTCTTC
.,TRBJ2-1,TRBV6-5,many,CASNRLLGSREFF,TGTGCCAGCAACCGACTATTGGGATCTAGGGAGTTCTTC
.,TRBJ2-5,TRBV29-1,.,CSVTSGLARETQYF,TGCAGCGTAACGTCAGGCCTTGCAAGAGAGACCCAGTACTTC
TRBD1,TRBJ1-1,TRBV29-1,.,CSARGGATEAFF,TGCAGCGCCAGGGGGGGGGCCACTGAAGCTTTCTTT
.,TRBJ2-7,TRBV11-2,.,CASSSAHEQYF,TGTGCCAGTAGCTCCGCCCACGAGCAGTACTTC